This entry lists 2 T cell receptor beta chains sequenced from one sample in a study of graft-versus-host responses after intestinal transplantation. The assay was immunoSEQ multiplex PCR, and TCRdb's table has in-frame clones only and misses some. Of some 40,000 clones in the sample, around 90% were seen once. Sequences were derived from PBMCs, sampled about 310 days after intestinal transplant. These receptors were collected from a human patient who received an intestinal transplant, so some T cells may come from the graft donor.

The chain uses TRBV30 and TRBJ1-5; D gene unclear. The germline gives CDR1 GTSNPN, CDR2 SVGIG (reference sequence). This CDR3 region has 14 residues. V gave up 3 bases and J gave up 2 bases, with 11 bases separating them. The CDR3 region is CAWSTGRGNQPQHF. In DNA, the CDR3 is TGTGCCTGGAGCACCGGACGGGGCAATCAGCCCCAGCATTTT.

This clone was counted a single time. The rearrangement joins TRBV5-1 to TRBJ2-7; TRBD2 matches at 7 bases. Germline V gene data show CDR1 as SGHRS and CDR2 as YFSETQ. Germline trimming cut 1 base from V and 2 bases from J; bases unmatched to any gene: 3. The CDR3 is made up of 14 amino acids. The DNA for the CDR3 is TGCGCCAGCAGCTTGTACGGGGGGACCTACGAGCAGTACTTC. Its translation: CASSLYGGTYEQYF. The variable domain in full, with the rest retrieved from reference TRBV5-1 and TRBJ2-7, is KAGVTQTPRYLIKTRGQQVTLSCSPISGHRSVSWYQQTPGQGLQFLFEYFSETQRNKGNFPGRFSGRQFSNSRSEMNVSTLELGDSALYLCASSLYGGTYEQYFGPGTRLTVT.